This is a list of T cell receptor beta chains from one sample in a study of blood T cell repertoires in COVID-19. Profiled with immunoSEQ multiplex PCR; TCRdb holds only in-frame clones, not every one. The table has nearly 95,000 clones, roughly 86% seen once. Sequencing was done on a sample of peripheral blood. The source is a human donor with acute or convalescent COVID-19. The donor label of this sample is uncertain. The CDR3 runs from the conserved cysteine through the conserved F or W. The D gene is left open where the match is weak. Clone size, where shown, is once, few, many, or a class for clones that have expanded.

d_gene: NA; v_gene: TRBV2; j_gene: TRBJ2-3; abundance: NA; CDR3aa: CASSRRNGRTDTQYF; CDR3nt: TGTGCCAGCAGTCGCAGGAATGGCCGCACAGATACGCAGTATTTT
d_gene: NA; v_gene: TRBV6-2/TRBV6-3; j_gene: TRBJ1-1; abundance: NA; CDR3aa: CASSYSPPQGSTEAFF; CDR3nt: TGTGCCAGCAGTTACTCGCCCCCTCAGGGGAGCACTGAAGCTTTCTTT
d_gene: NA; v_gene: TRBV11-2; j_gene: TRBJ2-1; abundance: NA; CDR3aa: CASSSRRASSQFF; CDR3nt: TGTGCCAGCAGCAGCCGCCGGGCTAGCTCGCAGTTCTTC
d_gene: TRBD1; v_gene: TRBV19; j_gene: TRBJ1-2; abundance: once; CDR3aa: CASSINRDRGDGYTF; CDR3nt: TGTGCCAGTAGTATTAACCGAGACAGGGGGGATGGCTACACCTTC
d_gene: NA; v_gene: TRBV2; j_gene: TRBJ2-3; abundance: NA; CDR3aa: CASSDGGGTDTQYF; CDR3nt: TGTGCCAGCAGTGACGGCGGGGGCACAGATACGCAGTATTTT
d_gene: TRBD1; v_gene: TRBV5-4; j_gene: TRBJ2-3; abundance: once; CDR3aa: CASSSRDRGITDTQYF; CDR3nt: TGTGCCAGCAGCTCGCGGGACAGGGGAATTACAGATACGCAGTATTTT
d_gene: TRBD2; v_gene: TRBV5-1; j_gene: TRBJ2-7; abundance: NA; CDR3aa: CASSSSGGKYEQYF; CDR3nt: TGCGCCAGCAGCTCTAGCGGGGGGAAATACGAGCAGTACTTC
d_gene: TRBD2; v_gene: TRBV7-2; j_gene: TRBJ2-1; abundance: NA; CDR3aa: CASSFSGGGEQFF; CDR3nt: TGTGCCAGCAGCTTTAGCGGGGGGGGAGAGCAGTTCTTC
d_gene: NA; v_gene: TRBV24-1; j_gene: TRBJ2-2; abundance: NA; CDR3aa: CATSDNRRTAPVTGELFF; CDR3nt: TGTGCCACCAGTGATAATAGAAGGACAGCACCCGTCACCGGGGAGCTGTTTTTT
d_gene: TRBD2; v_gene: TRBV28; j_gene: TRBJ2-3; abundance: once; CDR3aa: CASSLVPGLAGERDTQYF; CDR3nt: TGTGCCAGCAGTTTAGTCCCTGGGCTAGCGGGGGAAAGAGATACGCAGTATTTT
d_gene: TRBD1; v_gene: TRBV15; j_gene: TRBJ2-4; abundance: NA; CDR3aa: CATSRDFGQDKNIQYF; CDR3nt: TGTGCCACCAGCAGAGATTTTGGACAGGATAAAAACATTCAGTACTTC
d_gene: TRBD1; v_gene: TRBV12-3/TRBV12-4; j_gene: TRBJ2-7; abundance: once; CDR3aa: CASSLWGQSEQYF; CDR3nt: TGTGCCAGCAGTTTATGGGGACAGAGCGAGCAGTACTTC
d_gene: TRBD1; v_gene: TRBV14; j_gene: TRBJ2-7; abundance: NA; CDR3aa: CASSYRGNLRYEQYF; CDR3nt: TGTGCCAGCAGCTACAGGGGAAATCTTCGGTACGAGCAGTACTTC
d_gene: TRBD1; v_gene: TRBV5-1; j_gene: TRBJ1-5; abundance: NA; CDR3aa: CASSFRGQKDQPQHF; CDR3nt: TGCGCCAGCAGCTTCAGGGGACAGAAAGATCAGCCCCAGCATTTT
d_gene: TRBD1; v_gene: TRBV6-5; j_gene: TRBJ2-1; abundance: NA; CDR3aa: CASNQGANYNEQFF; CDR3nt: TGTGCCAGCAACCAGGGGGCGAACTACAATGAGCAGTTCTTC
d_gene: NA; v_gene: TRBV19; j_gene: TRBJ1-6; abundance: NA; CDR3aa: CASRDNSYNSPLHF; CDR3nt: TGTGCCAGTAGGGACAACTCCTATAATTCACCCCTCCACTTT
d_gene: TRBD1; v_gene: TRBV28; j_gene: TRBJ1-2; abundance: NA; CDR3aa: CASSLGGTGNAYGYTF; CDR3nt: TGTGCCAGCAGTTTGGGTGGGACAGGGAATGCCTATGGCTACACCTTC
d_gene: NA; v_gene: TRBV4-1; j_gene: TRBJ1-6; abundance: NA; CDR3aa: CASSSPLDSSRSPLHF; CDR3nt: TGCGCCAGCAGCTCCCCCCTGGACAGCAGTAGGTCACCCCTCCACTTT
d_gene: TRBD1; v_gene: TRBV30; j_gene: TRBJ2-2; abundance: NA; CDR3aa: CAWSVGQGITGELFF; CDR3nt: TGTGCCTGGAGTGTAGGACAGGGAATCACCGGGGAGCTGTTTTTT
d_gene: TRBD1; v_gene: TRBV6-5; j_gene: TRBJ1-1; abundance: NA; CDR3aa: CASSAEGQAITEAFF; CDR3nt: TGTGCCAGCAGCGCCGAGGGACAGGCGATTACTGAAGCTTTCTTT
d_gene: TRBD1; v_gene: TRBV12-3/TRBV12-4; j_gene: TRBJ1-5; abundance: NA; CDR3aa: CASSLQGIQPQHF; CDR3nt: TGTGCCAGCAGCTTACAGGGGATCCAGCCCCAGCATTTT
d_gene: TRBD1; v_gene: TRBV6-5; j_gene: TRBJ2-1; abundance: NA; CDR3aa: CASTTGGYNEQFF; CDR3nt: TGTGCCAGCACAACAGGGGGGTACAATGAGCAGTTCTTC
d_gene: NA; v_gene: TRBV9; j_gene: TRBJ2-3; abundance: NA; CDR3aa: CASSATGSWSDTQYF; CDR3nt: TGTGCCAGCAGCGCTACAGGGTCGTGGTCAGATACGCAGTATTTT
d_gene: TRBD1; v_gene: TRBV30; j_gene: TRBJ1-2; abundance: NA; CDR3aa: CAWSKDQQGNYGYTF; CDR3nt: TGTGCCTGGAGCAAAGATCAACAGGGGAACTATGGCTACACCTTC
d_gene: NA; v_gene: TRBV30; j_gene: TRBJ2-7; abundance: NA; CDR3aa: CAWSAQVSLDEQYF; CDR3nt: TGTGCCTGGAGTGCACAGGTATCCCTAGACGAGCAGTACTTC
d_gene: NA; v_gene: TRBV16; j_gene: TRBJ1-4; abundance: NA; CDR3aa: CASSQSSPHNEKLFF; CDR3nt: TGTGCCAGCAGCCAATCGAGTCCGCATAATGAAAAACTGTTTTTT
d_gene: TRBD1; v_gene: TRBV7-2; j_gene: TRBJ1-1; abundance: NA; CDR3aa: CASSSHGQGGTTEAFF; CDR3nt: TGTGCCAGCAGCTCTCACGGACAGGGCGGTACCACTGAAGCTTTCTTT
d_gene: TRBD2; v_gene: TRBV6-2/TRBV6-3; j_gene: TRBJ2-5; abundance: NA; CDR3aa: CASSYPGLAGETQYF; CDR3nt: TGTGCCAGCAGTTACCCGGGACTAGCGGGGGAGACCCAGTACTTC
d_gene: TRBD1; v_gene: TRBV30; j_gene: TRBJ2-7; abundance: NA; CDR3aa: CAWGTAYEQYF; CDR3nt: TGTGCCTGGGGGACAGCCTACGAGCAGTACTTC
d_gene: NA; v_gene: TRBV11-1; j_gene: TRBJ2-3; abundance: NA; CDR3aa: CASSFVVDTQYF; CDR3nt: TGTGCCAGCAGCTTTGTCGTAGATACGCAGTATTTT
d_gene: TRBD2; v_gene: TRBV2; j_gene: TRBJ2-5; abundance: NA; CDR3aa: CASSEVGGAGETQYF; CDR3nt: TGTGCCAGCAGTGAAGTCGGGGGGGCCGGTGAGACCCAGTACTTC
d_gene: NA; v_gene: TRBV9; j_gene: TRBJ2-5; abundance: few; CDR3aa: CASSVAQRKETQYF; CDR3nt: TGTGCCAGCAGCGTAGCCCAGCGCAAAGAGACCCAGTACTTC
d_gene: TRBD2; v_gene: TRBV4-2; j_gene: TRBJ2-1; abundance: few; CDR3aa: CASSHLAGGNNEQFF; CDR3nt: TGTGCCAGCAGCCACTTAGCGGGGGGGAACAATGAGCAGTTCTTC
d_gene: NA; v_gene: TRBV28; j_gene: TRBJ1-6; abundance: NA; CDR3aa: CASSLSGQNHSPLHF; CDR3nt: TGTGCCAGCAGTTTGAGTGGACAGAACCATTCACCCCTCCACTTT
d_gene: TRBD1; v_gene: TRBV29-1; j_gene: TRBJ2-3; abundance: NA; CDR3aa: CSVEDWTGGGGF; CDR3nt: TGCAGCGTTGAAGATTGGACAGGGGGCGGCGGTTTT
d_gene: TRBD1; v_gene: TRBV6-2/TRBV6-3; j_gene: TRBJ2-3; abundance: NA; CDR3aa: CASSYQGANQPQYF; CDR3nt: TGTGCCAGCAGTTACCAGGGGGCCAATCAGCCCCAGTATTTT
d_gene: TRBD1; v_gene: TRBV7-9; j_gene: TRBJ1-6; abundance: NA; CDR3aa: CASSPGTGGASSPLHF; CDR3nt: TGTGCCAGCAGCCCCGGGACAGGGGGCGCGAGTTCACCCCTCCACTTT
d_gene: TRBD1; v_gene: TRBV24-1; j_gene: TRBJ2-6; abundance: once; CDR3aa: CATSSQGTGAGANVLTF; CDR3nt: TGTGCCACCAGTAGTCAGGGAACAGGGGCTGGGGCCAACGTCCTGACTTTC
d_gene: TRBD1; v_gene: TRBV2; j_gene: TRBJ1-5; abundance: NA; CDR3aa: CASSLDRDQPQHF; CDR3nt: TGTGCCAGCAGCCTCGACAGGGATCAGCCCCAGCATTTT
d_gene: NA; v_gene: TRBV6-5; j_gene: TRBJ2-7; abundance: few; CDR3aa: CASSYSTRGPYEQYF; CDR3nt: TGTGCCAGCAGTTACTCGACCAGGGGACCCTACGAGCAGTACTTC
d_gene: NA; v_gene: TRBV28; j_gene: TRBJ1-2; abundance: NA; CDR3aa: CASTLGSYGYTF; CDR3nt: TGTGCCAGCACCCTCGGGTCCTATGGCTACACCTTC
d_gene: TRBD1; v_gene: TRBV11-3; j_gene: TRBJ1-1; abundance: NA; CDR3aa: CASSSRTGFGTEAFF; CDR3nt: TGTGCCAGCAGCTCGCGGACAGGCTTTGGCACTGAAGCTTTCTTT
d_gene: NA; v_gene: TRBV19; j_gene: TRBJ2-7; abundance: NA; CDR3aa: CASSIRTGGAYEQYF; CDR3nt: TGTGCCAGTAGTATCCGGACAGGAGGGGCCTACGAGCAGTACTTC
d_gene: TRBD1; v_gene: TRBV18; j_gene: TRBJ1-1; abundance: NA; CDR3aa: CASSPGQGNTEAFF; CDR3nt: TGTGCCAGCTCACCCGGACAGGGGAACACTGAAGCTTTCTTT
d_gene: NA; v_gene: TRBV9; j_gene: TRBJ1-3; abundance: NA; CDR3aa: CASSPRRNSGNTIYF; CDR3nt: TGTGCCAGCAGCCCCCGGCGGAACTCTGGAAACACCATATATTTT
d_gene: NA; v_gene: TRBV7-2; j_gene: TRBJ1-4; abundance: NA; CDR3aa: CASSLNRGSPGEKLFF; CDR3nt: TGTGCCAGCAGCTTGAACCGGGGAAGTCCGGGTGAAAAACTGTTTTTT
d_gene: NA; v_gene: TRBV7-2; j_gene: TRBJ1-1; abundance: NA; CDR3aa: CASSRRPSNTEAFF; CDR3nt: TGTGCCAGCAGTCGACGCCCTAGTAACACTGAAGCTTTCTTT
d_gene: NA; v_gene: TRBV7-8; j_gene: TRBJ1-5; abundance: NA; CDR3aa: CASSSGQPNQPQHF; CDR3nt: TGTGCCAGCAGCTCAGGACAGCCTAATCAGCCCCAGCATTTT
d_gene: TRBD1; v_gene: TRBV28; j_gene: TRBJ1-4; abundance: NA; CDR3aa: CASSSHEGTGLNF; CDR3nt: TGTGCCAGCAGTTCCCACGAGGGGACAGGTCTTAATTTT
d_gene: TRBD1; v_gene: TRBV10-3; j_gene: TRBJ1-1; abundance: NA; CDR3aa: CAISAGQGTTEAFF; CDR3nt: TGTGCCATCAGTGCGGGACAGGGGACCACTGAAGCTTTCTTT
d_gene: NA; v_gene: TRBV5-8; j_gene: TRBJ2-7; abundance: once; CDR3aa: CASSLRQTYEQYF; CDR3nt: TGTGCCAGCAGCTTAAGACAGACCTACGAGCAGTACTTC
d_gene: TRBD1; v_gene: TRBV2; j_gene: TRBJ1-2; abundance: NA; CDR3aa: CASTIKLTGDYGYTF; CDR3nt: TGTGCCAGCACGATTAAACTAACAGGGGACTATGGCTACACCTTC